The T cell receptor beta chain described here comes from a study of shared clonotypes between healthy human individuals. For the study at large: CD8 memory received one plate per donor, CD8 naive two, CD4 memory three and CD4 naive three.

Study-level points and caveats: Among the subsets, naive ones generally showed larger estimated richness than memory ones.

Naive CD8 cells lacked CD45RO and underwent positive selection for CCR7, leaving out terminally differentiated effector memory CD45RA+ cells. The donor cohort consisted entirely of Caucasian adults residing in Nashville, Tennessee. Germline V gene data show CDR1 as SQVTM and CDR2 as ANQGSEA. The CDR3 is 14 residues long. V lost 3 bases to trimming and J lost 4 bases, with 13 bases between them. Method: immunoSEQ multiplex PCR; TCRdb's copy keeps in-frame clones and lacks some. The table records hundreds of thousands of clones, roughly 92% of them present only once. Notes on this clone: Its antigen is unknown.

The chain joins TRBV29-1 to TRBJ2-1; no reliable D call. This clonotype originated in a man between 25 and 39 years old in good health. The sequenced sample was naive CD8+ T cells sorted from blood. The CDR3: CSVELGNIYNEQFF. CDR3 DNA sequence: TGCAGCGTTGAGCTTGGAAACATTTACAATGAGCAGTTCTTC.